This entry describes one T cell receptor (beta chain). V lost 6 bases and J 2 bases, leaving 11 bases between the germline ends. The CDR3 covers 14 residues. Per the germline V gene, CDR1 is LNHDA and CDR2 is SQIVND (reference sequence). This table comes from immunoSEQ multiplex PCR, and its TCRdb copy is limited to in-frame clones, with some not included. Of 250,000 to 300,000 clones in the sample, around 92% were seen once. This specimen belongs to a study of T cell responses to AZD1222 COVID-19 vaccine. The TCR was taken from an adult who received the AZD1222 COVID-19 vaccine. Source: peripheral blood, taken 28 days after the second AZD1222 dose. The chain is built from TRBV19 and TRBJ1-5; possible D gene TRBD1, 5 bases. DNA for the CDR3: TGTGCCAGTAGAGGGGCCCCGGGCAATCAGCCCCAGCATTTT. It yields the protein CASRGAPGNQPQHF.